Listed here are 8 T cell receptor beta chains from one sample, sequenced in a study of OX40 agonist ivuxolimab in advanced cancers. The method behind the library was the immunoSEQ multiplex PCR assay. Entries here come from immuneACCESS through TCRdb and include only in-frame sequences with V and J called. Some clones fail to appear in such tables; in the studies checked, an unresolved V gene covers under half of the shortfall, and the cause of the remainder is unknown. The sample table contains roughly 100,000 clones; only one count was recorded for roughly 88% of them. Of the sample, roughly 1.5% is held by the ten largest clones. The source was CD4+ or CD8+ T cells sorted from blood, collected in a trial of the OX40 agonist ivuxolimab. These receptor sequences come from an adult with an advanced solid tumor such as melanoma, head and neck, liver or kidney cancer.

This chain joins TRBV28 and TRBJ2-3; 8 bases agree with TRBD1. V dropped 1 base and J dropped 4; count of bases not matched to a gene: 4. Looked up from germline, CDR1 is MDHEN and CDR2 is SYDVKM. This CDR3 is built from 15 residues. The CDR3 region is CASSLYGQGPDTQYF. The CDR3 DNA sequence: TGTGCCAGCAGTTTATACGGACAGGGCCCAGATACGCAGTATTTT.

This chain links TRBV4-2 with TRBJ1-1; D perhaps matches TRBD1 (6 bases). The CDR3 has 13 residues. Deletions cut 5 bases from V and 6 bases from J, with 13 bases between. From germline, CDR1 is LGHNA and CDR2 YNFKEQ. The CDR3 region is CASSGRGKAEAFF. The DNA of the CDR3 is TGTGCCAGCAGCGGCAGGGGTAAGGCTGAAGCTTTCTTT.

This chain uses TRBV11-3 with TRBJ2-5; TRBD2 matches at 9 bases. CDR1 SGHNT and CDR2 YENEEA come from the germline V gene. V gave up 5 bases and J gave up 4 bases; unmatched junction bases: 8. This CDR3 comprises 15 residues. The CDR3 region is CASSLGPTSGETQYF. The CDR3, as DNA: TGTGCCAGCAGCCTAGGCCCGACTAGCGGAGAGACCCAGTACTTC.

The CDR3 loop reads CASSPITGPSEQYF. CDR3 DNA: TGTGCCAGCTCACCAATCACGGGTCCATCCGAGCAGTACTTC. The V gene is TRBV18, the J gene TRBJ2-7; D uncertain. Germline V gene lookup returns CDR1 KGHSH and CDR2 LQKENI. There are 14 residues in the CDR3. Trimming removed 2 bases at V and 6 bases at J, with 14 bases between.

The chain combines TRBV5-6 with TRBJ2-1, with D perhaps matching TRBD2 (6 bases). The V end lost 5 bases, the J end lost 9 bases, and 18 bases lay between the germline ends. The CDR3 runs 14 residues. Germline V lookup: CDR1 SGHDT, CDR2 YYEEEE. DNA for the CDR3: TGTGCCAGCAGTCGGCTAGCGACAATCGGTGAGCAGTTCTTC. Translating gives CASSRLATIGEQFF.

This clone was detected once. The chain carries TRBV7-6 and TRBJ2-3, with 9 positions matching TRBD1. Germline CDR1 and CDR2: SGHVS and FNYEAQ. The CDR3 contains 15 residues. Trimming at V came to 5 bases and at J to 7 bases, leaving 10 bases not matched to a gene. CDR3 region: CASSPRYRGRNTQYF. The CDR3 nucleotides are TGTGCCAGCAGCCCGAGGTACAGGGGGCGGAATACGCAGTATTTT. Variable domain in full (rest from reference TRBV7-6 and TRBJ2-3): GAGVSQSPRYKVTKRGQDVALRCDPISGHVSLYWYRQALGQGPEFLTYFNYEAQQDKSGLPNDRFSAERPEGSISTLTIQRTEQRDSAMYRCASSPRYRGRNTQYFGPGTRLTVL.

The rearrangement links TRBV6-5 to TRBJ1-1; TRBD1 agrees at 7 bases. Per germline, CDR1 MNHEY and CDR2 SVGAGI. This CDR3 region has 14 residues. Trimming cost V 5 bases and J 4 bases; bases outside gene matches: 7. DNA of the CDR3: TGTGCCAGCAGTAGACAGGGATGGGGCACTGAAGCTTTCTTT. Protein product: CASSRQGWGTEAFF.

V gene TRBV6-4 combines with J gene TRBJ1-5; 7 bases agree with TRBD1. J gave up 0 bases and V 5 bases, and 10 bases lay outside the gene matches. Germline V CDR1 and CDR2: MRHNA, SNTAGT. The CDR3 sequence is 17 residues long. This CDR3 is CASSSRDSLTSNQPQHF. The CDR3 bases are TGTGCCAGCAGTAGCCGGGACAGCTTAACTAGCAATCAGCCCCAGCATTTT.